The 26 T cell receptor beta chains listed next were all sequenced from one sample in a study of T cell responses to AZD1222 COVID-19 vaccine. Sequenced by immunoSEQ multiplex PCR; TCRdb stores in-frame clones only, minus some. The data contain roughly 180,000 clones, 90% of them singletons. The sample in question was peripheral blood, obtained on day 0 of AZD1222 vaccination. Receptors were obtained from an adult in good health.

The chain recombines TRBV5-1 with TRBJ1-3; 7 bases are shared with TRBD1. The CDR3 extends over 14 amino acids. CDR1 and CDR2 from the germline V gene are SGHRS and YFSETQ. The J segment lost 8 bases and the V segment lost 4 bases, leaving 9 bases of the junction unmatched. The CDR3: CASSGDRELDTIYF. CDR3 nucleotide sequence: TGCGCCAGCAGCGGCGACAGGGAGCTTGACACCATATATTTT.

The J gene is TRBJ1-4, the V gene TRBV6-5; D is unclear. V shed 0 bases and J shed 5 bases, with 10 bases lying between them. Per germline, CDR1 MNHEY and CDR2 SVGAGI. The CDR3 contains 15 residues. The CDR3: CASSYSDNGNEKLFF. CDR3 nucleotides: TGTGCCAGCAGTTACTCCGACAACGGAAATGAAAAACTGTTTTTT.

This clone appeared once. The CDR3 loop is CASSLGGTPQAFF. CDR3 in DNA: TGTGCCAGCAGCTTAGGTGGGACACCCCAAGCTTTCTTT. This chain links TRBV7-2 with TRBJ1-1, with D perhaps matching TRBD1 (6 bases). CDR3 length: 13 amino acids. CDR1 SGHTA and CDR2 FQGNSA come from the germline V gene. The V end lost 1 base, the J end lost 9 bases, and 12 bases lay between the germline ends.

The genes are TRBV2 and TRBJ2-7; D uncertain. The V end was cut by 0 bases, the J end by 1 base, with 1 base between. The germline V gene encodes CDR1 SNHLY and CDR2 FYNNEI. This CDR3 region has 12 residues. The CDR3 DNA reads as TGTGCCAGCAGTGAAGCTTCCTACGAGCAGTACTTC. Amino acid sequence: CASSEASYEQYF.

The rearrangement links TRBV7-9 to TRBJ2-7; 9 nucleotides line up with TRBD1. The CDR3 has 14 residues. V lost 5 bases, J lost 5 bases, and 7 bases stayed unmatched. The germline V gene encodes CDR1 SEHNR and CDR2 FQNEAQ (reference sequence). The CDR3 is CASSPGTGRHEQYF. The CDR3, as DNA: TGTGCCAGCAGCCCCGGGACAGGGCGCCACGAGCAGTACTTC.

This chain links TRBV18 with TRBJ2-5; D possibly uses TRBD1 or TRBD2 (5 bases each). The CDR3 totals 16 residues. CDR1 KGHSH and CDR2 LQKENI come from the germline V gene. The V and J ends lost 5 bases and 5 bases respectively, with 21 bases between them. CDR3: CASSASTPSRGETQYF. The CDR3 bases are TGTGCCAGCTCAGCATCGACACCCTCGAGGGGCGAGACCCAGTACTTC. Looking up the rest from reference TRBV18 and TRBJ2-5 gives the full variable domain: NAGVMQNPRHLVRRRGQEARLRCSPMKGHSHVYWYRQLPEEGLKFMVYLQKENIIDESGMPKERFSAEFPKEGPSILRIQQVVRGDSAAYFCASSASTPSRGETQYFGPGTRLLVL.

The V call is TRBV20-1, the J call TRBJ1-1, with unresolved D. Germline V lookup: CDR1 DFQATT, CDR2 SNEGSKA (reference sequence). The CDR3 consists of 11 residues. Trimming took off 4 bases at V and 2 bases at J, with 5 bases between the two ends. CDR3 sequence (DNA): TGCAGTGCTAAGATAAACACTGAAGCTTTCTTT. Translation: CSAKINTEAFF.

This clone is a singleton in its sample. The chain carries TRBV5-5 and TRBJ2-7; D is unresolved. This CDR3 region has 12 residues. Germline lookup yields CDR1 SGHKS and CDR2 YYEKEE (reference sequence). With 2 bases removed from V and 2 bases from J, the gap between germline ends came to 5 bases. CDR3 loop: CASSFTAYEQYF. The CDR3 DNA follows: TGTGCCAGCAGCTTCACAGCCTACGAGCAGTACTTC.

CDR3 amino acids: CAIGDQPQHF. Written as DNA, the CDR3 is TGTGCCATCGGGGATCAGCCCCAGCATTTT. The chain is built from TRBV10-3 and TRBJ1-5; D uncertain. The CDR3 totals 10 residues. Trimming stripped 8 bases from V and 5 bases from J, with 4 bases between. CDR1 is ENHRY, CDR2 SYGVKD, per germline.

The chain joins TRBV11-2 to TRBJ1-4, with D possibly matching TRBD1 (5 bases). The CDR3 covers 15 residues. Germline V gives CDR1 SGHAT, CDR2 FQNNGV. Deletions cut 4 bases from V and 8 bases from J, with 17 bases between. DNA of the CDR3: TGTGCCAGCAGCTCCCAGGGTCGTGACCGCGAAAAACTGTTTTTT. Translated: CASSSQGRDREKLFF.

The chain combines TRBV19 with TRBJ1-5, with D uncertain. The CDR3 extends over 13 amino acids. The V gene's germline CDR1 is LNHDA and CDR2 SQIVND (reference sequence). With 3 bases removed from V and 6 bases from J, the gap between germline ends came to 9 bases. In DNA form, the CDR3 reads TGTGCCAGTAGTATCGTAGACGGTCAGCCCCAGCATTTT. Protein sequence: CASSIVDGQPQHF.

The DNA of the CDR3 is TGTGCCAGCAGCACCTGGGGAAGGCACACTGAAGCTTTCTTT. Its translation: CASSTWGRHTEAFF. The chain couples TRBV6-5 to TRBJ1-1; D unclear. Trimming took 6 bases from V and 3 from J, leaving 14 bases between them. This CDR3 spans 14 amino acids. The germline gives CDR1 MNHEY, CDR2 SVGAGI.

This chain connects TRBV7-3 to TRBJ1-1; D ambiguous. Trimming stripped 5 bases from V and 1 base from J, with 8 bases between. The CDR3 contains 13 residues. Looked up from germline, CDR1 is SGHTA and CDR2 is FQGTGA. The CDR3 coding sequence is TGTGCCAGCAGCCTGGACTCGAACACTGAAGCTTTCTTT. It codes for CASSLDSNTEAFF.

This clone was detected only once. The chain couples TRBV10-3 to TRBJ2-7; D perhaps matches TRBD1 (6 bases). The V end lost 2 bases, the J end lost 1 base, and 12 bases lay between the germline ends. Per the germline V gene, CDR1 is ENHRY and CDR2 is SYGVKD. This CDR3 is 15 amino acids long. This CDR3 is CAISEPTGESYEQYF. Here the CDR3 DNA reads TGTGCCATCAGTGAGCCGACAGGAGAATCCTACGAGCAGTACTTC.

The chain combines TRBV11-2 with TRBJ1-1; no reliable D call. V lost 1 base and J lost 2, with 11 bases in between. CDR1 is SGHAT and CDR2 is FQNNGV in the germline V gene. The CDR3 is 15 amino acids. The chain's CDR3 is CASSLVLGYNTEAFF. Written as DNA, the CDR3 is TGTGCCAGCAGCTTAGTGCTGGGGTATAACACTGAAGCTTTCTTT.

V gene TRBV11-2 combines with J gene TRBJ2-5; the D call may be TRBD1 or TRBD2 (6 bases each). Germline-derived CDR1 and CDR2 are SGHAT and FQNNGV. The CDR3 loop spans 15 amino acids. V was cut by 2 bases and J by 5 bases, with 15 bases left in between. CDR3 coding DNA: TGTGCCAGCAGCTTAACACCCCAGGGGAGGGAGACCCAGTACTTC. Protein sequence: CASSLTPQGRETQYF.

The chain combines TRBV11-2 with TRBJ2-2, with 13 nucleotides matching TRBD2. The CDR3 sequence is 19 residues long. Losses at the gene ends were 4 bases for V and 6 bases for J; bases not matched to a gene: 14. Germline lookup yields CDR1 SGHAT and CDR2 FQNNGV. The CDR3 here is CASSSWTSGGPHPAGELFF. CDR3 bases: TGTGCCAGCAGCTCCTGGACTAGCGGGGGCCCCCACCCAGCCGGGGAGCTGTTTTTT. Together with reference TRBV11-2 and TRBJ2-2, the CDR3 gives the full variable domain: EAGVAQSPRYKIIEKRQSVAFWCNPISGHATLYWYQQILGQGPKLLIQFQNNGVVDDSQLPKDRFSAERLKGVDSTLKIQPAKLEDSAVYLCASSSWTSGGPHPAGELFFGEGSRLTVL.

Comments on this clone: A read error may produce the germline difference seen at one junction end. The chain uses TRBV5-4 and TRBJ1-1; 8 bases align to TRBD1. The CDR3 loop spans 12 amino acids. CDR1 SGHNT and CDR2 YYREEE come from the germline V gene (reference sequence). The CDR3: CASSLQPTGGLF. The CDR3 nucleotides read TGTGCCAGCAGCTTGCAACCTACAGGGGGACTCTTT.

The gene calls are TRBV10-3 and TRBJ1-1; 7 bases agree with TRBD1. Germline lookup yields CDR1 ENHRY and CDR2 SYGVKD. CDR3 length: 13 amino acids. The J segment lost 6 bases and the V segment lost 2 bases, leaving 3 bases of the junction unmatched. For the CDR3, the DNA is TGTGCCATCAGTGAGGGGGACAGCCCTGAAGCTTTCTTT. Translated, it gives CAISEGDSPEAFF.

The gene calls are TRBV11-3 and TRBJ2-3; 8 bases fit TRBD2. CDR1 is SGHNT and CDR2 is YENEEA in the germline V gene. The CDR3 length is 14 residues. Germline trimming cut 5 bases from V and 6 bases from J; bases unmatched to any gene: 7. In DNA, the CDR3 is TGTGCCAGCAGCCTAGGGACTAGACCGGATACGCAGTATTTT. This codes for CASSLGTRPDTQYF.

The chain links TRBV19 to TRBJ2-3; 12 nucleotides align to TRBD1. Looked up from germline, CDR1 is LNHDA and CDR2 is SQIVND (reference sequence). J gave up 3 bases and V 5 bases, and 12 bases lay outside the gene matches. The CDR3 spans 18 residues. The CDR3 protein is CASSLRPGTGGGTDTQYF. The CDR3 DNA reads TGTGCCAGTAGTTTGCGTCCCGGGACAGGGGGCGGGACAGATACGCAGTATTTT.

The chain carries TRBV7-2 and TRBJ2-7; 8 nucleotides match TRBD1. The CDR3 totals 15 residues. In germline, CDR1 is SGHTA, CDR2 FQGNSA. V shed 1 base and J 3 bases; nucleotides not matched to a gene: 5. The CDR3 is CASSLEGTGGYEQYF. The CDR3 DNA is TGTGCCAGCAGCTTAGAGGGGACAGGAGGCTACGAGCAGTACTTC.

This rearrangement joins TRBV4-1 to TRBJ2-7, with D tentatively TRBD1 (6 bases). Germline CDR1 and CDR2: MGHRA and YSYEKL. V was shortened by 3 bases and J by 2 bases, with 11 bases between the two germline ends. The CDR3 sequence is 14 residues long. CDR3 sequence: CASSHLTGAYEQYF. The CDR3 coding sequence is TGCGCCAGCAGCCACTTGACAGGAGCCTACGAGCAGTACTTC.

The V gene is TRBV4-3, the J gene TRBJ1-4, with D perhaps TRBD1 (5 bases). The V end lost 4 bases, the J end lost 3 bases, and 15 bases lay between the germline ends. The CDR3 length is 16 residues. CDR1 is LGHNA and CDR2 is YSLEER in the germline V gene. The CDR3 here is CASSPTPTVANEKLFF. The CDR3 DNA sequence: TGCGCCAGCAGCCCCACTCCGACAGTGGCTAATGAAAAACTGTTTTTT.

The chain links TRBV7-9 to TRBJ1-1, with 8 bases lining up with TRBD1. Trimming took 6 bases from V and 1 from J; bases not matched to a gene: 4. Germline lookup yields CDR1 SEHNR and CDR2 FQNEAQ (reference sequence). The CDR3 is made up of 14 amino acids. The CDR3 DNA reads TGTGCCAGCAGTTCAGGACAGGGGAACACTGAAGCTTTCTTT. It yields the protein CASSSGQGNTEAFF.

V is TRBV7-3 and J is TRBJ2-1; tentatively, D is TRBD2 (7 bases). With 5 bases removed from V and 10 bases from J, the gap between germline ends came to 15 bases. Germline V gene data show CDR1 as SGHTA and CDR2 as FQGTGA. CDR3 size: 13 residues. The chain's CDR3 is CASSRGGASEQFF. The CDR3 bases are TGTGCCAGCAGCCGTGGGGGGGCGAGCGAGCAGTTCTTC.